These 13 T cell receptor beta chains were sequenced from one sample in a study of blood T cells in healthy people across ages. The use of a sample-barcoded 5' primer and a J-beta primer mix characterized a second PCR of about 7 to 12 cycles. Each CDR3 protein gets one entry after TCRdb re-called the 5' RACE reads with MiXCR. Here the sample spans about 840,000 distinct CDR3 sequences, just under 30% being singletons. In addition, the sample was reused for a study of T cells of mothers and their children.

The sequencing sample was made of blood. These receptors were obtained from a woman aged 40 to 50 in good health.

This clonotype was seen many times. This rearrangement joins TRBV20-1 to TRBJ2-5; no clear D gene. This CDR3 has 13 amino acids. Germline lookup yields CDR1 DFQATT and CDR2 SNEGSKA (reference sequence). V shed 1 base and J shed 1 base, with 7 bases lying between them. The DNA for the CDR3 is TGCAGTGCTAGAGGAGTCATCCAAGAGACCCAGTACTTC. Translated: CSARGVIQETQYF.

Worth noting for this clonotype: This may be a read error, as it is one base from a much larger clone. The chain recombines TRBV28 with TRBJ1-5; unclear D gene. Germline V CDR1 and CDR2: MDHEN, SYDVKM. Trimming shortened V by 7 bases and J by 2 bases, and 18 bases separated the two germline ends. This CDR3 contains 16 residues. The DNA for the CDR3 is TGTGCCAGCACCTCAATGGGCGCCCGGGGCAATCAGCCCCAGCATTTT. Amino acids: CASTSMGARGNQPQHF. Supplemented by reference TRBV28 and TRBJ1-5, the full variable domain reads DVKVTQSSRYLVKRTGEKVFLECVQDMDHENMFWYRQDPGLGLRLIYFSYDVKMKEKGDIPEGYSVSREKKERFSLILESASTNQTSMYLCASTSMGARGNQPQHFGDGTRLSIL.

This clonotype was observed many times. The chain couples TRBV15 to TRBJ2-3, with 9 bases aligning to TRBD2. The trim removed 3 bases at V and 4 bases at J, leaving 5 bases unmatched. CDR3 length: 15 residues. Germline values: CDR1 LNHNV, CDR2 YYDKDF (reference sequence). CDR3 loop: CATSSPLAGSDTQYF. The CDR3 nucleotides read TGTGCCACCAGCAGCCCACTAGCGGGTTCAGATACGCAGTATTTT.

Concerning this clonotype itself: Possible read error: a much larger clone is one base away. The chain combines TRBV12-3 or TRBV12-4 with TRBJ1-2, with D possibly being TRBD1 (6 bases). This CDR3 is built from 13 residues. Trimming cost V 6 bases and J 6 bases, with 14 bases left between them. The CDR3, as DNA: TGTGCCAGCAGCACAACAGGGACCCATGGCTACACCTTC. It codes for CASSTTGTHGYTF.

This clonotype was observed many times. A single base separates this from a much larger clone, so it may be a read error. This chain joins TRBV5-5 and TRBJ2-1, with D unclear. Germline loops: CDR1 SGHKS, CDR2 YYEKEE (reference sequence). Between the trimmed V and J ends, which lost 6 bases and 5 bases, there was a span of 12 bases. The CDR3 sequence is 13 residues long. The DNA of the CDR3 is TGTGCCAGCACCCTGTCCAGGAACAATGAGCAGTTCTTC. It encodes CASTLSRNNEQFF.

The chain is built from TRBV7-3 and TRBJ2-2; 7 nucleotides align to TRBD1. The junction had 9 bases not matched to a gene; V was cut back by 5 bases and J by 0 bases. The germline V gene encodes CDR1 SGHTA and CDR2 FQGTGA. This CDR3 region has 17 residues. CDR3 bases: TGTGCCAGCAGCCCCCCCACCGGGACAGCGAACACCGGGGAGCTGTTTTTT. This gives the protein CASSPPTGTANTGELFF.

This clonotype came up a few times. The chain combines TRBV7-9 with TRBJ1-6, with D hard to call. Trimming stripped 1 base from V and 11 bases from J, with 9 bases between. The V gene's germline CDR1 is SEHNR and CDR2 FQNEAQ (reference sequence). This CDR3 has 13 residues. The CDR3 reads CASSLGLSAPLHF. The DNA for the CDR3 is TGTGCCAGCAGCTTAGGTCTGTCGGCACCCCTCCACTTT.

Regarding this clonotype: The missing conserved phenylalanine or tryptophan at the end of this CDR3 makes a read error likely. This chain joins TRBV29-1 and TRBJ2-3; D gene unclear. V was shortened by 8 bases and J by 2 bases, with 5 bases between the two germline ends. Germline V gives CDR1 SQVTM, CDR2 ANQGSEA. The CDR3 extends over 10 amino acids. Written as DNA, the CDR3 is TGCAGCTTCGACACAGATACGCAGTATTTG. As protein: CSFDTDTQYL.

This clonotype was found many times. The chain is built from TRBV7-2 and TRBJ2-3; possibly TRBD1 or TRBD2 for D (6 bases each). CDR1 and CDR2 (germline): SGHTA, FQGNSA. Between the trimmed V and J ends, which lost 5 bases and 2 bases, there was a span of 11 bases. This CDR3 spans 14 amino acids. The CDR3 sequence: CASSGGPNTDTQYF. Here the CDR3 DNA reads TGTGCCAGCAGCGGGGGGCCCAACACAGATACGCAGTATTTT.

This sequence joins TRBV6-1 and TRBJ1-5, with 8 bases matching TRBD1. The CDR3 has 15 amino acids. V lost 6 bases and J lost 2; bases outside the gene matches: 6. Germline lookup yields CDR1 MNHNS and CDR2 SASEGT. As DNA, the CDR3 is TGTGCCAGCAGATCGGGACAGGTACGCAATCAGCCCCAGCATTTT. It encodes CASRSGQVRNQPQHF.

To note about this clonotype: An end of the junction differs from the germline gene, which may be a read error. The chain combines TRBV5-1 with TRBJ1-2; 7 bases map to TRBD1. This CDR3 contains 15 residues. In germline, CDR1 is SGHRS, CDR2 YFSETQ. In DNA, the CDR3 is TGCGCCAGCAGCTTGGGACAGCAAGGGGGCTATGACTACACCTTC. It specifies CASSLGQQGGYDYTF.

V usage is TRBV13 and J usage is TRBJ1-4; the D is unclear. Germline CDR1 and CDR2: PRHDT and FYEKMQ (reference sequence). The CDR3 is 14 residues long. V was clipped by 5 bases and J by 12 bases, with 19 bases between them. This chain's CDR3 is CASSAMMSKGELFF. The CDR3 DNA reads as TGTGCCAGCAGCGCGATGATGTCCAAGGGAGAACTGTTTTTT.

This clonotype was seen ten or more times. The chain has TRBV6-2 or TRBV6-3 and TRBJ1-2; D is undetermined. Per the germline V gene, CDR1 is MNHEY and CDR2 is SVGEGT. V shed 0 bases and J shed 2 bases, with 10 bases lying between them. The CDR3 is made up of 15 amino acids. This CDR3 reads CASSYSILLNYGYTF. Written as DNA, the CDR3 is TGTGCCAGCAGTTACTCGATACTTCTCAACTATGGCTACACCTTC.